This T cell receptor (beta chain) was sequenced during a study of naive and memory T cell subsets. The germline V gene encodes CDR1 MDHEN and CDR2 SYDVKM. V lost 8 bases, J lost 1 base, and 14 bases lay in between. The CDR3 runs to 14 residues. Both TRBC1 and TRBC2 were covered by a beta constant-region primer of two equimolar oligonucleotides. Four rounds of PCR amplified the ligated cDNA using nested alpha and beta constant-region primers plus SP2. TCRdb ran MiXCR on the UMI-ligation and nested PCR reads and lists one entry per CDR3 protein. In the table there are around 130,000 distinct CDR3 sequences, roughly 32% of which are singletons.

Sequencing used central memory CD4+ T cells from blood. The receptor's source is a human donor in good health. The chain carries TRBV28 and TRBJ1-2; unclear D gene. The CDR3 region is CASCRPAINYGYTF. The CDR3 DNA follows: TGTGCCAGCTGTCGGCCGGCAATTAACTATGGCTACACCTTC.